A single sample is the source of the 23 T cell receptor beta chains below, sequenced in a study of control samples from healthy donors and cancer patients. Repertoires were generated with immunoSEQ multiplex PCR, while TCRdb's copy carries only in-frame clones and drops some. The sample has 210,000 or so clones, over 80% seen once. Sequenced sample: blood. Source of these receptors: a man aged 30 to 45 in good health.

This chain connects TRBV18 to TRBJ2-2, with TRBD1 as a possible D gene (6 bases). The germline gives CDR1 KGHSH, CDR2 LQKENI. The CDR3 runs to 15 residues. V lost 4 bases, J lost 3 bases, and 12 bases lay in between. CDR3 protein: CASSLTGQHTGELFF. The CDR3, as DNA: TGTGCCAGCTCACTTACTGGACAGCACACCGGGGAGCTGTTTTTT.

This clone has a single count. This chain links TRBV5-1 with TRBJ2-2; 7 bases fit TRBD2. Trimming cost V 7 bases and J 4 bases; bases outside gene matches: 7. This CDR3 has 14 amino acids. Germline CDR1 reads SGHRS; CDR2 reads YFSETQ. The CDR3 sequence: CASLSGEITGELFF. DNA for the CDR3: TGCGCCAGCCTAAGCGGGGAGATCACCGGGGAGCTGTTTTTT.

The chain carries TRBV4-1 and TRBJ1-2; D perhaps matches TRBD1 (5 bases). The CDR3 spans 15 residues. The germline gives CDR1 MGHRA, CDR2 YSYEKL. The V end lost 1 base, the J end lost 4 bases, and 13 bases lay between the germline ends. The CDR3, as DNA: TGCGCCAGCAGCCAAGCGGGAGACAGATCCTATGGCTACACCTTC. It translates to CASSQAGDRSYGYTF.

V gene TRBV7-6 combines with J gene TRBJ2-2; TRBD2 aligns across 8 bases. From germline, CDR1 is SGHVS and CDR2 FNYEAQ. The CDR3 sequence is 17 residues long. With V trimmed by 3 bases and J by 7 bases, 13 bases remained unmatched. CDR3 sequence: CASSFGVSGAAGGELFF. The DNA for the CDR3 is TGTGCCAGCAGCTTCGGGGTTAGCGGGGCCGCGGGCGGGGAGCTGTTTTTT. The variable domain in full, with the rest retrieved from reference TRBV7-6 and TRBJ2-2, is GAGVSQSPRYKVTKRGQDVALRCDPISGHVSLYWYRQALGQGPEFLTYFNYEAQQDKSGLPNDRFSAERPEGSISTLTIQRTEQRDSAMYRCASSFGVSGAAGGELFFGEGSRLTVL.

The J gene is TRBJ1-3, the V gene TRBV3-1 (or the pseudogene TRBV3-2); the D gene is possibly TRBD1 (6 bases). The CDR3 runs 16 residues. Germline assignment: CDR1 LGHDT and CDR2 YNNKEL (reference sequence). Trimming left V 2 bases short and J 2 bases short, with 13 bases between. The CDR3 DNA follows: TGTGCCAGCAGCCAATTTACAGGGAGGGCTGGAAACACCATATATTTT. It is translated as CASSQFTGRAGNTIYF.

This chain uses TRBV12-5 with TRBJ1-5, with D possibly TRBD1 on 6 matching bases. Germline-derived CDR1 and CDR2 are LGHNT and FRNRAP. CDR3 length equals 14 residues. Trimming removed 1 base at V and 5 bases at J, with 9 bases between. The CDR3 sequence is CASGLDREHQPQHF. In DNA, the CDR3 is TGTGCTAGTGGTTTGGACAGGGAACATCAGCCCCAGCATTTT.

This rearrangement joins TRBV27 to TRBJ1-6; D gene uncertain. Germline CDR1 and CDR2: MNHEY and SMNVEV (reference sequence). The CDR3 is 12 residues long. Trimming took 6 bases from V and 10 from J, leaving 10 bases between them. The CDR3 loop reads CASRSLRSPLHF. CDR3 bases: TGTGCCAGCAGATCGTTGAGATCACCCCTCCACTTT.

The chain recombines TRBV10-1 with TRBJ2-7; D is possibly TRBD1 (6 bases). The V end lost 2 bases, the J end lost 6 bases, and 14 bases lay between the germline ends. This CDR3 is built from 14 residues. Germline CDR1 WNHNN, CDR2 SYGVQD (reference sequence). The CDR3 nucleotides read TGCGCCAGCAGTGAGGGGGGCTCCCAGGTCGAGCAGTACTTC. It is translated as CASSEGGSQVEQYF.

The rearrangement links TRBV29-1 to TRBJ1-2, with D unclear. V was clipped by 2 bases and J by 4 bases, with 5 bases between them. From germline, CDR1 is SQVTM and CDR2 ANQGSEA. The CDR3 has 11 residues. Written as DNA, the CDR3 is TGCAGCGTTGAATCCTCCTATGGCTACACCTTC. Its translation: CSVESSYGYTF. Combining the CDR3 with reference TRBV29-1 and TRBJ1-2 gives the whole variable domain SAVISQKPSRDICQRGTSLTIQCQVDSQVTMMFWYRQQPGQSLTLIATANQGSEATYESGFVIDKFPISRPNLTFSTLTVSNMSPEDSSIYLCSVESSYGYTFGSGTRLTVV.

This sequence joins TRBV6-5 and TRBJ2-7, with D perhaps matching TRBD1 (6 bases). V lost 10 bases, J lost 2 bases, and 18 bases lay in between. The CDR3 is 14 amino acids. In germline, CDR1 is MNHEY, CDR2 SVGAGI. The CDR3 here is CATGAWTSPYEQYF. The CDR3, as DNA: TGTGCCACAGGGGCCTGGACGTCTCCCTACGAGCAGTACTTC.

The chain employs TRBV5-6 and TRBJ1-3, with D perhaps TRBD1 (5 bases). Trimming stripped 1 base from V and 5 bases from J, with 10 bases between. The CDR3 is 14 amino acids. The germline V gene encodes CDR1 SGHDT and CDR2 YYEEEE. The CDR3 loop is CASSLRTTRNTIYF. The CDR3 coding sequence is TGTGCCAGCAGCTTGCGGACAACCAGAAACACCATATATTTT.

The V gene is TRBV14, the J gene TRBJ2-7; 8 bases are a match to TRBD2. The trim removed 4 bases at V and 5 bases at J, leaving 10 bases unmatched. Germline CDR1 reads SGHDN; CDR2 reads FVKESK. The length of the CDR3 is 15 residues. This chain's CDR3 is CASSPFGRGADEQYF. The CDR3 bases are TGTGCCAGCAGCCCCTTCGGGCGGGGGGCCGACGAGCAGTACTTC.

This sequence joins TRBV11-3 and TRBJ2-7; 10 bases agree with TRBD1. The V gene end was trimmed by 5 bases and the J gene end by 3 bases; junction bases not matched to a gene: 7. CDR3 length: 15 amino acids. Germline loops: CDR1 SGHNT, CDR2 YENEEA. The CDR3 spells CASSITGTGDYEQYF. CDR3 nucleotides: TGTGCCAGCAGCATAACCGGGACAGGGGACTACGAGCAGTACTTC.

The rearrangement uses TRBV19 and TRBJ1-2; D is unclear. The CDR3 consists of 16 residues. V lost 5 bases, J lost 5 bases, and 21 bases lay in between. Per germline, CDR1 LNHDA and CDR2 SQIVND (reference sequence). The CDR3 is CASSSKRAEDPYGYTF. CDR3 bases: TGTGCCAGTAGTTCTAAGAGGGCAGAGGATCCTTATGGCTACACCTTC.

The chain combines TRBV24-1 with TRBJ2-1; 7 bases match TRBD2. This CDR3 contains 15 residues. Trimming removed 4 bases from V and 3 bases from J; junction bases left unmatched: 5. Germline CDR1 KGHDR, CDR2 SFDVKD. The DNA of the CDR3 is TGTGCCACCAGTGACCCCCGGGGGGACTACAATGAGCAGTTCTTC. Its protein is CATSDPRGDYNEQFF.

This clone appeared once. The chain has TRBV11-2 and TRBJ2-6; D uncertain. The CDR3 sequence is 19 residues long. Germline CDR1 SGHAT, CDR2 FQNNGV. Trimming took off 1 base at V and 0 bases at J, with 16 bases between the two ends. Written as DNA, the CDR3 is TGTGCCAGCAGCTTAGTTCCGGGCACGGTTTTCTCTGGGGCCAACGTCCTGACTTTC. It is translated as CASSLVPGTVFSGANVLTF.

This clone was detected only once. J is TRBJ2-2 and V is TRBV5-1, with D unresolved. Per germline, CDR1 SGHRS and CDR2 YFSETQ. Trimming removed 3 bases from V and 2 bases from J, with 11 bases in between. This CDR3 is 15 amino acids long. Written as DNA, the CDR3 is TGCGCCAGCAGCTCGGACGGATTAAACACCGGGGAGCTGTTTTTT. It encodes CASSSDGLNTGELFF.

The chain couples TRBV7-9 to TRBJ2-3, with D perhaps TRBD2 (5 bases). V was trimmed by 1 base and J by 6 bases, leaving 11 bases between them. Germline-derived CDR1 and CDR2 are SEHNR and FQNEAQ (reference sequence). The CDR3 length is 14 residues. The CDR3 loop is CASSLEGSVDTQYF. The CDR3 DNA follows: TGTGCCAGCAGCTTAGAAGGTAGCGTTGATACGCAGTATTTT.

The V call is TRBV27, the J call TRBJ1-2; maybe TRBD1 (5 bases). Germline CDR1 and CDR2: MNHEY and SMNVEV (reference sequence). Trimming cost V 4 bases and J 8 bases, with 14 bases left between them. The CDR3 length is 13 residues. The CDR3 here is CASSSDGGRGYTF. The CDR3 DNA is TGTGCCAGCAGTTCGGACGGGGGAAGGGGCTACACCTTC.

This chain connects TRBV25-1 to TRBJ2-5; no clear D. V was clipped by 0 bases and J by 2 bases, with 10 bases between them. In germline, CDR1 is MGHDK, CDR2 SYGVNS. This CDR3 comprises 15 residues. CDR3: CASSEYKAGQETQYF. In nucleotides, the CDR3 is TGTGCCAGCAGTGAATATAAGGCAGGTCAAGAGACCCAGTACTTC.

The chain combines TRBV3-1 (or the pseudogene TRBV3-2) with TRBJ1-4; D uncertain. V dropped 4 bases and J dropped 0 bases, with 18 bases sitting between them. There are 18 residues in the CDR3. Germline values: CDR1 LGHDT, CDR2 YNNKEL (reference sequence). The CDR3 coding sequence is TGTGCCAGCAGCCCGACCGGCGGGATCCCACCAACTAATGAAAAACTGTTTTTT. Translating gives CASSPTGGIPPTNEKLFF.

The rearrangement joins TRBV30 to TRBJ1-4; D call uncertain. Per the germline V gene, CDR1 is GTSNPN and CDR2 is SVGIG (reference sequence). Trimming removed 6 bases at V and 0 bases at J, with 20 bases between. This CDR3 has 17 amino acids. The DNA of the CDR3 is TGTGCCTGTCAAGCCTCTGCCAAGGCCGCAACTAATGAAAAACTGTTTTTT. Translation gives CACQASAKAATNEKLFF.

A note on this clone: Compared with germline, one end of the junction differs, possibly owing to a read error. Within the sample, other DNA sequences also encode this same CDR3. The chain uses TRBV2 and TRBJ2-2; D is unresolved. The germline V gene encodes CDR1 SNHLY and CDR2 FYNNEI. CDR3 size: 13 residues. CDR3 nucleotide sequence: TGTGCCAGCAGTGCCAGGAACACTGGGGAGCTGTTTTTT. Its translation: CASSARNTGELFF.